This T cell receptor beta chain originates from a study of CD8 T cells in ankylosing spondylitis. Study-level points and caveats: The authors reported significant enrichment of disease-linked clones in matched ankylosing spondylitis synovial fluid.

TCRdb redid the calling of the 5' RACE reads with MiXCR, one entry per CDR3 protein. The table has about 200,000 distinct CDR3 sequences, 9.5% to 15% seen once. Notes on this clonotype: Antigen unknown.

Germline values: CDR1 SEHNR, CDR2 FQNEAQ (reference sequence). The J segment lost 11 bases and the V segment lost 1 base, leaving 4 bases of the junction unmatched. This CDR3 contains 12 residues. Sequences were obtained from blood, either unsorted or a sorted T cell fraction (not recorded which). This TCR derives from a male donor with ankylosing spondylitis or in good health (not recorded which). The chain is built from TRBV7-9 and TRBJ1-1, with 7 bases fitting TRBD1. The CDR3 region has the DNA TGTGCCAGCAGCTTAGAGGGGGCCGTGGCTTTCTTT. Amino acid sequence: CASSLEGAVAFF. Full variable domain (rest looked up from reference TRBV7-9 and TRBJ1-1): DTGVSQNPRHKITKRGQNVTFRCDPISEHNRLYWYRQTLGQGPEFLTYFQNEAQLEKSRLLSDRFSAERPKGSFSTLEIQRTEQGDSAMYLCASSLEGAVAFFGQGTRLTVV.